A few counts support the clone carrying this T cell receptor beta chain. TCRdb re-derived calls from the 5' RACE reads in MiXCR, one entry per CDR3 protein. The table shows roughly 250,000 distinct CDR3 sequences, with roughly 17% occurring only once. The sample belongs to a study of T-cell memory formation after mild COVID-19. Study summary: TCR clusters showed largely donor specificity.

CDR3 size: 11 residues. Deletions cut 3 bases from V and 5 bases from J, with 4 bases between. From germline, CDR1 is LGHDT and CDR2 YNNKEL (reference sequence). Sequencing was done on a sample of PBMCs or a T cell subset sorted from them (not recorded which). The rearrangement links TRBV3-1 to TRBJ1-1; D ambiguous. This TCR was recovered from a man aged 18 to 35 who had mild COVID-19 (a few samples of this study predate the infection). Cell type and time point are not known. The chain's CDR3 is CASSQRTEAFF. In nucleotides, the CDR3 is TGTGCCAGCAGCCAGAGAACTGAAGCTTTCTTT. Full variable domain (missing parts from reference TRBV3-1 and TRBJ1-1): DTAVSQTPKYLVTQMGNDKSIKCEQNLGHDTMYWYKQDSKKFLKIMFSYNNKELIINETVPNRFSPKSPDKAHLNLHINSLELGDSAVYFCASSQRTEAFFGQGTRLTVV.